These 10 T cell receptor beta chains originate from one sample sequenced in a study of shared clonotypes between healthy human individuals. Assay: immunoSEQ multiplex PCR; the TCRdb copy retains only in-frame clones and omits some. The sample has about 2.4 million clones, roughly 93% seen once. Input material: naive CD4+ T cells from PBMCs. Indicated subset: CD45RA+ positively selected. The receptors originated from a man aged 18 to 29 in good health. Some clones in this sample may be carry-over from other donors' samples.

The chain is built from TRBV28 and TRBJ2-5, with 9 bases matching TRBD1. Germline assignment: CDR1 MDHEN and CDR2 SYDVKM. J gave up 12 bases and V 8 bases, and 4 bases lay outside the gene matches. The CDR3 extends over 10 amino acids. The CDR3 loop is CASGDREEYF. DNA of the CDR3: TGTGCCAGCGGGGACAGGGAAGAGTACTTC.

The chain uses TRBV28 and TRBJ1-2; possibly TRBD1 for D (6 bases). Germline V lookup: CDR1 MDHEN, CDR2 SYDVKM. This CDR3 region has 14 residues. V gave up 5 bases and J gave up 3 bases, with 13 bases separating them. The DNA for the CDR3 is TGTGCCAGCAGTCCACCACAGGGACACTATGGCTACACCTTC. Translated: CASSPPQGHYGYTF.

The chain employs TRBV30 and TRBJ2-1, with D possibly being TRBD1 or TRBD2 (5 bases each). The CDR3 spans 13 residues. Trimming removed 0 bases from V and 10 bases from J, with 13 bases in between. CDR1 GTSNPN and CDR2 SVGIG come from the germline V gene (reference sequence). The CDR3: CAWSVRDPGEQFF. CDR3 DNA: TGTGCCTGGAGTGTCCGGGACCCAGGGGAGCAGTTCTTC.

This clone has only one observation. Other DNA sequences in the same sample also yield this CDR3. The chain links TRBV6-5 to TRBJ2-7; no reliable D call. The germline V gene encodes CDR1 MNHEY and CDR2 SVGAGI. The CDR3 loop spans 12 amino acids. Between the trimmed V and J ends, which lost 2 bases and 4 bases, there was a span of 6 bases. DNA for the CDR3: TGTGCCAGCAGTTACCAAGGTTACGAGCAGTACTTC. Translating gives CASSYQGYEQYF.

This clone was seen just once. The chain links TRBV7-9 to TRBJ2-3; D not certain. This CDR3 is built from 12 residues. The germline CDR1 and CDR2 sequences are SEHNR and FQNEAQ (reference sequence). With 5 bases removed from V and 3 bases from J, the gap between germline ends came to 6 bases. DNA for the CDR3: TGTGCCAGCAGCACCGAAACAGATACGCAGTATTTT. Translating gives CASSTETDTQYF.

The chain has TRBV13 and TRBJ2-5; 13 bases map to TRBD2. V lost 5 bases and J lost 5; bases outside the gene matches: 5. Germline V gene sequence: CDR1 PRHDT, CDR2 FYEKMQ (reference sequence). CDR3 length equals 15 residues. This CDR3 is CASSKRLAGGETQYF. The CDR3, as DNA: TGTGCCAGCAGCAAACGACTAGCGGGAGGTGAGACCCAGTACTTC.

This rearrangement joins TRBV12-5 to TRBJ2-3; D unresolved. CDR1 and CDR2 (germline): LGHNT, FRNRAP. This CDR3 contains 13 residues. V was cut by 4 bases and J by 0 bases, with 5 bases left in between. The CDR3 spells CASGSLSTDTQYF. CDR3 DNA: TGTGCTAGTGGTTCCTTAAGCACAGATACGCAGTATTTT.

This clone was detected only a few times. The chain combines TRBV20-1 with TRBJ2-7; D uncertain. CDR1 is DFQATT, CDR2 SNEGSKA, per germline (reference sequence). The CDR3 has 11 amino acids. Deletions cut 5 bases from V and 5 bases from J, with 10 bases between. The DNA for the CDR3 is TGCAGTGCTGGTGGGGTCCACGAGCAGTACTTC. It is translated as CSAGGVHEQYF.

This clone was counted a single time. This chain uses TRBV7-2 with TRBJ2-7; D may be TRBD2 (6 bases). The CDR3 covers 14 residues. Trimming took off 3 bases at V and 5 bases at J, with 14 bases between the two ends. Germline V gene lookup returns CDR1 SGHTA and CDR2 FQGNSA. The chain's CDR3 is CASSFSGVVNEQYF. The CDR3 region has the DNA TGTGCCAGCAGCTTTTCGGGGGTGGTTAACGAGCAGTACTTC.

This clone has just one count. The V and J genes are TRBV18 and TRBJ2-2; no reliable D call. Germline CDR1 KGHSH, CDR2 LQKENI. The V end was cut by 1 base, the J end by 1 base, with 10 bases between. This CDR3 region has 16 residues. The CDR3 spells CASSPRILQNTGELFF. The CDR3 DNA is TGTGCCAGCTCACCACGGATACTACAGAACACCGGGGAGCTGTTTTTT.